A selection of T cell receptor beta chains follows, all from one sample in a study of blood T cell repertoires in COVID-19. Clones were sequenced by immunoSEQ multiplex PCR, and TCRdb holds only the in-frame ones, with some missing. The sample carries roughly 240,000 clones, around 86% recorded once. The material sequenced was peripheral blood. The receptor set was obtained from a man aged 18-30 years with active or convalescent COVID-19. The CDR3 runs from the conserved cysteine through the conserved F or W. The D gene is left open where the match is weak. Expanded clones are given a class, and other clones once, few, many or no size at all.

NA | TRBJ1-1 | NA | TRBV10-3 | CAISESSDRLNTEAFF | TGTGCCATCAGTGAGTCCTCGGACAGACTGAACACTGAAGCTTTCTTT
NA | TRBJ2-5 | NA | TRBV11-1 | CASSLDQETQYF | TGTGCCAGCAGCCTTGACCAAGAGACCCAGTACTTC
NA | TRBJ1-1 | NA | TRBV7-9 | CASSPPTAVWSEAFF | TGTGCCAGCAGCCCTCCGACAGCCGTATGGTCTGAAGCTTTCTTT
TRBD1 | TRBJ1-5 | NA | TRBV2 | CASNGQGLNQPQHF | TGTGCCAGCAACGGACAGGGGTTGAATCAGCCCCAGCATTTT
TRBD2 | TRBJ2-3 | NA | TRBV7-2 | CASSRSGDSTDTQYF | TGTGCCAGCAGCCGGAGCGGGGACAGCACAGATACGCAGTATTTT
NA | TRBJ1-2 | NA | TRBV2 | CASQRGNYGYTF | TGTGCCAGCCAAAGGGGTAACTATGGCTACACCTTC
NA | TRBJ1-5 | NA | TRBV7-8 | CASSPTWQTTRQPQHF | TGTGCCAGCAGCCCGACGTGGCAGACTACGAGGCAGCCCCAGCATTTT
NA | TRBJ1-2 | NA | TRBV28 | CASSLGQLQSYGYTF | TGTGCCAGCAGTCTAGGACAGTTGCAATCATATGGCTACACCTTC
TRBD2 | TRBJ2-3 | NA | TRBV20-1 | CSASGGGRASTDTQYF | TGCAGTGCTAGTGGGGGCGGGAGGGCTAGCACAGATACGCAGTATTTT
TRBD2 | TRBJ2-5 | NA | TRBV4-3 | CASSLRWRTSGDYQETQYF | TGCGCCAGCAGCCTCCGCTGGCGGACTAGCGGAGACTACCAAGAGACCCAGTACTTC
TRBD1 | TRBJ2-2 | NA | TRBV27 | CASTWTGGNTGELFF | TGTGCCAGCACCTGGACAGGGGGTAACACCGGGGAGCTGTTTTTT
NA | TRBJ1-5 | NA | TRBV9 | CASSVHEHQPQHF | TGTGCCAGCAGCGTTCATGAGCATCAGCCCCAGCATTTT
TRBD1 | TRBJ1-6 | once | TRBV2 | CASSGSTGVSPLHF | TGTGCCAGCAGTGGGTCGACAGGGGTTTCACCCCTCCACTTT
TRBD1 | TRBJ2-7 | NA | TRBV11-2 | CASSHTGVEQYF | TGTGCCAGCAGTCATACAGGGGTCGAGCAGTACTTC
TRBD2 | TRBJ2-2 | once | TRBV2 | CASSEDASGGDTGELFF | TGTGCCAGCAGTGAAGACGCTAGCGGGGGAGACACCGGGGAGCTGTTTTTT
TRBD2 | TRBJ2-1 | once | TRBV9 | CASSVGTGGYNEQFF | TGTGCCAGCAGCGTAGGAACGGGAGGATACAATGAGCAGTTCTTC
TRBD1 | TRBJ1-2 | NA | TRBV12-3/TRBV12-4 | CASSWDRYGYTF | TGTGCCAGCAGTTGGGACAGATATGGCTACACCTTC
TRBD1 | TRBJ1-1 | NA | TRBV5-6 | CASSLVKTGGTEAFF | TGTGCCAGCAGCTTGGTAAAAACAGGGGGAACTGAAGCTTTCTTT
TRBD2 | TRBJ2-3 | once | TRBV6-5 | CASSYSGGRTDTQYF | TGTGCCAGCAGTTACTCGGGAGGGAGGACAGATACGCAGTATTTT
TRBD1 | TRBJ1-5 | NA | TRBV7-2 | CASSIQGTGDQPQHF | TGTGCCAGCAGCATACAGGGGACAGGGGATCAGCCCCAGCATTTT
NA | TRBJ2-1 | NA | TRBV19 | CASSPSHSYNEQFF | TGTGCCAGTAGTCCTAGCCACTCCTACAATGAGCAGTTCTTC
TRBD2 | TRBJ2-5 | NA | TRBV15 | CATIRRGGGETQYF | TGTGCCACCATACGCCGCGGGGGAGGAGAGACCCAGTACTTC
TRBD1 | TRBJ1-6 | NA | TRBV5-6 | CASHRGGNSPLHF | TGTGCCAGCCACAGGGGTGGCAATTCACCCCTCCACTTT
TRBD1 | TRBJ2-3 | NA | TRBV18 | CASSPGTASTDTQYF | TGTGCCAGCTCACCAGGGACAGCTAGCACAGATACGCAGTATTTT
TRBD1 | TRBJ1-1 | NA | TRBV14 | CASSRGDSEAFF | TGTGCCAGCAGCCGGGGGGACAGTGAAGCTTTCTTT
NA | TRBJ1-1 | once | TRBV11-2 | CASSWDTGNTEAFF | TGTGCCAGCAGCTGGGACACTGGAAACACTGAAGCTTTCTTT
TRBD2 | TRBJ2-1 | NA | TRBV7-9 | CASSLGGGVKFF | TGTGCCAGCAGCTTAGGCGGGGGTGTGAAGTTCTTC
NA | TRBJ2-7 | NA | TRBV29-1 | CSVYIGARVEQYF | TGCAGCGTTTATATAGGGGCACGGGTAGAGCAGTACTTC
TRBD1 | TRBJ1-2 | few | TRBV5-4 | CASSVGQDYGYTF | TGTGCCAGCAGCGTGGGACAGGACTATGGCTACACCTTC
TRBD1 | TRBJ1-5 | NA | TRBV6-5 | CASSSQGWLSNQPQHF | TGTGCCAGCAGTTCACAGGGGTGGTTAAGCAATCAGCCCCAGCATTTT
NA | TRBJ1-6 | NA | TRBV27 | CASRFQGNSPLHF | TGTGCCAGCAGGTTCCAGGGGAATTCACCCCTCCACTTT
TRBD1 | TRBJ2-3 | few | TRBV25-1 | CASSEPGTGNTDTQYF | TGTGCCAGCAGTGAACCCGGGACAGGTAATACAGATACGCAGTATTTT
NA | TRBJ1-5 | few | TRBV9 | CASSPSGTGNQPQHF | TGTGCCAGCAGCCCCAGCGGGACGGGCAATCAGCCCCAGCATTTT
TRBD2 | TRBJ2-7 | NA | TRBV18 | CASSPGSGRVYEQYF | TGTGCCAGCTCACCAGGTAGCGGGAGGGTATACGAGCAGTACTTC
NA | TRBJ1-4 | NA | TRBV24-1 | CATSGGDEKLFF | TGTGCCACCAGCGGCGGCGATGAAAAACTGTTTTTT
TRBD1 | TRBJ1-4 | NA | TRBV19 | CASDKRTGGEKLFF | TGTGCCAGTGACAAAAGGACAGGTGGAGAAAAACTGTTTTTT
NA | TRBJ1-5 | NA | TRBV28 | CASRLGAGMQPQHF | TGTGCCAGCAGGTTGGGGGCGGGCATGCAGCCCCAGCATTTT
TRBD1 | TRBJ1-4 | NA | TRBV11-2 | CASSIETGSNEKLFF | TGTGCCAGCAGCATTGAGACAGGGAGTAATGAAAAACTGTTTTTT
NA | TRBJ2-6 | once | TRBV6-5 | CASSNRVLGANVLTF | TGTGCCAGCAGTAACAGGGTCCTCGGGGCCAACGTCCTGACTTTC
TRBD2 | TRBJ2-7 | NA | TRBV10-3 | CATWGGGTSGGATYEQYF | TGTGCCACCTGGGGAGGAGGGACTAGCGGGGGAGCGACTTACGAGCAGTACTTC
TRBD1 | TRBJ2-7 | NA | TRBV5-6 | CASSPPGTGTNEQYF | TGTGCCAGCAGTCCACCAGGGACAGGGACTAACGAGCAGTACTTC
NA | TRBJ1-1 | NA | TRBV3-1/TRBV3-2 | CASSLLSGVNTEAFF | TGTGCCAGCAGCCTACTCTCGGGGGTTAACACTGAAGCTTTCTTT
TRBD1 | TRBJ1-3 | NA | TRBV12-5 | CASASTGLGNTIYF | TGTGCTAGTGCTTCGACAGGGCTAGGAAACACCATATATTTT
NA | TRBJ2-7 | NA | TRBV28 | CASSPGKTYEQYF | TGTGCCAGCAGTCCCGGGAAAACCTACGAGCAGTACTTC
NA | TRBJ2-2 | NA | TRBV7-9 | CASSPSTGELFF | TGTGCCAGCAGCCCTTCGACCGGGGAGCTGTTTTTT
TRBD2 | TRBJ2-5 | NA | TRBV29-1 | CSVVTAGGFQETQYF | TGCAGCGTTGTCACTGCGGGGGGGTTCCAAGAGACCCAGTACTTC
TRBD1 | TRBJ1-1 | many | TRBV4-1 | CASSQGQGWDTEAFF | TGCGCCAGCAGCCAAGGACAGGGATGGGACACTGAAGCTTTCTTT
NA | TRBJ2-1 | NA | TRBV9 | CASSIGGAAYNEQFF | TGTGCCAGCAGCATTGGGGGGGCGGCCTACAATGAGCAGTTCTTC
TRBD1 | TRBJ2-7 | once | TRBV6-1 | CASSEVGTGAYEQYF | TGTGCCAGCAGTGAAGTCGGGACAGGGGCCTACGAGCAGTACTTC
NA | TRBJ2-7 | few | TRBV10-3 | CAISESIITGSSYEQYF | TGTGCCATCAGTGAGTCGATCATAACAGGGAGTTCCTACGAGCAGTACTTC
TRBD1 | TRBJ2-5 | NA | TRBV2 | CASRGTGEETQYF | TGTGCCAGCAGGGGGACAGGTGAAGAGACCCAGTACTTC
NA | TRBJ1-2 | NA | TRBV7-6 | CASNLQGGGYTF | TGTGCCAGCAACCTCCAGGGAGGTGGCTACACCTTC
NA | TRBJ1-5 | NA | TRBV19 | CATGGPNQPQHF | TGTGCCACCGGCGGGCCCAATCAGCCCCAGCATTTT